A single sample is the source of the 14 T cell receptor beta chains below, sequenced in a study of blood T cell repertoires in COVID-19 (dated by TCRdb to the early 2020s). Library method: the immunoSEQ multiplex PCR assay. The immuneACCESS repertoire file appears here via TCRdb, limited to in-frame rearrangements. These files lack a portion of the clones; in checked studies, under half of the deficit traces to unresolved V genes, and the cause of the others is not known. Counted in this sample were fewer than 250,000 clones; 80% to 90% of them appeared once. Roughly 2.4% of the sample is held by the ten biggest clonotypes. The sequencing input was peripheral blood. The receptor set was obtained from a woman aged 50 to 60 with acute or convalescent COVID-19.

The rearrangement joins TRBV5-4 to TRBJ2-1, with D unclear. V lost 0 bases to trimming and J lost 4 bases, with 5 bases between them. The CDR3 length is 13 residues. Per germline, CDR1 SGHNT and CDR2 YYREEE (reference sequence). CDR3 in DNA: TGTGCCAGCAGCTTGGGTCTTTACAATGAGCAGTTCTTC. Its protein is CASSLGLYNEQFF.

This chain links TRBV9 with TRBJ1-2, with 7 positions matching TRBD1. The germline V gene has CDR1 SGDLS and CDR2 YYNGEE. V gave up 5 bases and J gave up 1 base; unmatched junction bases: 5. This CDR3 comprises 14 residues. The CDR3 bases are TGTGCCAGCAGAGCAGCAGGGGGTAACTATGGCTACACCTTC. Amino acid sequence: CASRAAGGNYGYTF.

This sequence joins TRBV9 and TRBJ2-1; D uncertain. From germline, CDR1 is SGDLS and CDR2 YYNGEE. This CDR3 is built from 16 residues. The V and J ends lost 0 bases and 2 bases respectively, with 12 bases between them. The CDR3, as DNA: TGTGCCAGCAGCGTAGTAGGTAGCCCGGCCTACAATGAGCAGTTCTTC. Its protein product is CASSVVGSPAYNEQFF.

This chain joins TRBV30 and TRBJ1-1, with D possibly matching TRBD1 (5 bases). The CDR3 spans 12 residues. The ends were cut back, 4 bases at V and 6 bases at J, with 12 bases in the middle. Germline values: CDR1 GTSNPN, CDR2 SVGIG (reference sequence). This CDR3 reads CAWTSSGPEAFF. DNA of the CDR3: TGTGCCTGGACTTCTTCAGGGCCTGAAGCTTTCTTT.

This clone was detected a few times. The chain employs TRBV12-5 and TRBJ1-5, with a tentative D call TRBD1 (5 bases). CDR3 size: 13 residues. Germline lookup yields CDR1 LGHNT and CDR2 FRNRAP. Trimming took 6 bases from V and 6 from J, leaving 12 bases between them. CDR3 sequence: CASGLGGGQPQHF. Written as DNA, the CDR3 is TGTGCTAGTGGCCTCGGGGGGGGTCAGCCCCAGCATTTT.

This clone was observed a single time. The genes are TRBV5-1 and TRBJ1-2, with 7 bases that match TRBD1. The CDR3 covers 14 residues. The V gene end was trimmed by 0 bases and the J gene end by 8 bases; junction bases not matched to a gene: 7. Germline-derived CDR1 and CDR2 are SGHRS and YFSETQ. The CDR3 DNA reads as TGCGCCAGCAGCTTGGTTCTCGGACAGGAAGGCTACACCTTC. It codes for CASSLVLGQEGYTF.

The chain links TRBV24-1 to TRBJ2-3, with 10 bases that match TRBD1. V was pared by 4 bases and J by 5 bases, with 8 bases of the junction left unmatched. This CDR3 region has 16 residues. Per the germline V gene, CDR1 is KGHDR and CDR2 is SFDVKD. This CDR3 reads CATSEVGQGLRDTQYF. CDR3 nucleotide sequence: TGTGCCACCAGTGAGGTGGGACAGGGGTTAAGAGATACGCAGTATTTT.

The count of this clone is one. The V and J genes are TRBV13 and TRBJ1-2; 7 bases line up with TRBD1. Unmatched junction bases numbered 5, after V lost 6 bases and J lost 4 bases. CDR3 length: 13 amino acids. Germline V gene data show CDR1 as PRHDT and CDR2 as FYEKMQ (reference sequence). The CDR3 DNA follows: TGTGCCAGCAGATTACAGGGGACCTATGGCTACACCTTC. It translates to CASRLQGTYGYTF.

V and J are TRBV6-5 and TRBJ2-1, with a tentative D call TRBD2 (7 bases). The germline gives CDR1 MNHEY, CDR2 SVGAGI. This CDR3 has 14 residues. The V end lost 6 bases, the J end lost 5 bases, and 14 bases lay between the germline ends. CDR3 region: CASRAGQANNEQFF. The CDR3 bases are TGTGCCAGCAGAGCGGGACAAGCGAACAATGAGCAGTTCTTC.

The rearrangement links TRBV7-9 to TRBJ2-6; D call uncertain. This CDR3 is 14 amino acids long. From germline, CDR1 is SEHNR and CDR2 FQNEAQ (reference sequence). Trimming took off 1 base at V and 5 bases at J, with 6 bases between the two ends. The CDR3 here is CASSLDLRANVLTF. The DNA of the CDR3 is TGTGCCAGCAGCTTAGATTTAAGGGCCAACGTCCTGACTTTC.

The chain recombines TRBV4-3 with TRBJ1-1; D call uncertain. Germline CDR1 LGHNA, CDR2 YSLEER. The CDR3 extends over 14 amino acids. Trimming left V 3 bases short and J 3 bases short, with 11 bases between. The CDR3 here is CASSQTGWDTEAFF. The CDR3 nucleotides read TGCGCCAGCAGCCAGACTGGCTGGGACACTGAAGCTTTCTTT.

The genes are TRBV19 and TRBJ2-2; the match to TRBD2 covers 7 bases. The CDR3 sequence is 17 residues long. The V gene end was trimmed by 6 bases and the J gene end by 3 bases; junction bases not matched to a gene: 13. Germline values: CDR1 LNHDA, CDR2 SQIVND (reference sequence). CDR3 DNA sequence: TGTGCCAGTAGCTATACTAGCGCCCCACGAGACACCGGGGAGCTGTTTTTT. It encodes CASSYTSAPRDTGELFF.

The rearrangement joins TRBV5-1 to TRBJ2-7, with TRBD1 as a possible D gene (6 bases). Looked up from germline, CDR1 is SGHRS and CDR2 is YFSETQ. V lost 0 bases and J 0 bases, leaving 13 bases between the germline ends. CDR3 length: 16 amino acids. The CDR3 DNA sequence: TGCGCCAGCAGCTTGGGTGACAGGCCGAGCTCCTACGAGCAGTACTTC. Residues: CASSLGDRPSSYEQYF.

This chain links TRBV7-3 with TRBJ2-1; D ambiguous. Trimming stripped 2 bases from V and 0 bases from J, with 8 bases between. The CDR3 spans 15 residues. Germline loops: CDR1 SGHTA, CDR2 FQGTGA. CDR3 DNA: TGTGCCAGCAGCTTAGGCAGTTTCTCCTACAATGAGCAGTTCTTC. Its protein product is CASSLGSFSYNEQFF.